The next 11 T cell receptor beta chains were all read from a single sample in a study of TIL therapy for anti-PD-1-resistant metastatic lung cancer. This was the immunoSEQ v3 assay. The assay was immunoSEQ multiplex PCR, and TCRdb's table has in-frame clones only and misses some. Among 55,000 to 65,000 clones listed, about 69% were seen once. Time point: pre-treatment sample, taken before nivolumab and TIL therapy. The starting material was blood, obtained at baseline. These receptors were taken from a person between 25 and 80 years old with non-small cell lung cancer.

The V gene is TRBV6-5, the J gene TRBJ1-5; maybe TRBD1 (5 bases). Germline V gene sequence: CDR1 MNHEY, CDR2 SVGAGI. The ends were cut back, 0 bases at V and 4 bases at J, with 13 bases in the middle. The CDR3 has 16 amino acids. CDR3 region: CASSYSRGSLNQPQHF. CDR3 in DNA: TGTGCCAGCAGTTACTCGAGGGGATCCCTTAATCAGCCCCAGCATTTT.

The chain is built from TRBV4-1 and TRBJ2-1; TRBD2 is a possible D gene (6 bases). Trimming stripped 1 base from V and 6 bases from J, with 13 bases between. This CDR3 has 15 amino acids. Germline lookup yields CDR1 MGHRA and CDR2 YSYEKL. This chain's CDR3 is CASSQADRETNEQFF. CDR3 DNA sequence: TGCGCCAGCAGCCAAGCGGATCGGGAGACCAATGAGCAGTTCTTC.

This sequence joins TRBV5-1 and TRBJ1-1, with 7 nucleotides matching TRBD1. This CDR3 region has 15 residues. Trimming cost V 3 bases and J 1 base; bases outside gene matches: 6. CDR1 and CDR2 from the germline V gene are SGHRS and YFSETQ. The CDR3 is CASSSTGNRNTEAFF. DNA for the CDR3: TGCGCCAGCAGCTCGACAGGGAATCGGAACACTGAAGCTTTCTTT.

The V gene is TRBV14, the J gene TRBJ1-6; D unclear. Germline lookup yields CDR1 SGHDN and CDR2 FVKESK. The CDR3 consists of 13 residues. V was cut by 4 bases and J by 5 bases, with 6 bases left in between. The CDR3 DNA sequence: TGTGCCAGCAGCCTACAGAATAATTCACCCCTCCACTTT. Its protein product is CASSLQNNSPLHF.

The rearrangement links TRBV10-3 to TRBJ1-1; tentative D call: TRBD1 (5 bases). The CDR3 has 14 amino acids. The germline gives CDR1 ENHRY, CDR2 SYGVKD. Trimming left V 8 bases short and J 1 base short, with 14 bases between. The CDR3 loop reads CAIQAAGTNTEAFF. CDR3 sequence (DNA): TGTGCCATCCAGGCGGCAGGGACGAACACTGAAGCTTTCTTT.

This rearrangement joins TRBV28 to TRBJ2-1, with D possibly being TRBD2 (6 bases). The germline gives CDR1 MDHEN, CDR2 SYDVKM. The germline V and J ends were trimmed by 4 bases and 3 bases, with 16 bases remaining between them. The CDR3 runs 16 residues. The CDR3 loop is CASSSGGQGGYNEQFF. The DNA for the CDR3 is TGTGCCAGCAGTTCCGGCGGGCAGGGAGGCTACAATGAGCAGTTCTTC. Complete variable domain (other parts from reference TRBV28 and TRBJ2-1): DVKVTQSSRYLVKRTGEKVFLECVQDMDHENMFWYRQDPGLGLRLIYFSYDVKMKEKGDIPEGYSVSREKKERFSLILESASTNQTSMYLCASSSGGQGGYNEQFFGPGTRLTVL.

The chain has TRBV2 and TRBJ2-7; TRBD1 matches at 9 bases. Germline V CDR1 and CDR2: SNHLY, FYNNEI. Unmatched junction bases numbered 14, after V lost 6 bases and J lost 5 bases. The CDR3 has 16 residues. The CDR3 reads CASRASVLQGADEQYF. CDR3 nucleotides: TGTGCCAGCAGAGCCTCCGTATTACAGGGGGCAGACGAGCAGTACTTC.

The chain's CDR3 is CASSPGGHYNEQFF. CDR3 DNA: TGTGCCAGCAGCCCCGGGGGCCACTACAATGAGCAGTTCTTC. The chain recombines TRBV7-8 with TRBJ2-1; perhaps D is TRBD1 or TRBD2 (6 bases each). Trimming stripped 5 bases from V and 3 bases from J, with 11 bases between. Germline CDR1 is SGHVS and CDR2 is FQNEAQ. The CDR3 extends over 14 amino acids.

The rearrangement joins TRBV30 to TRBJ1-1; D possibly corresponds to TRBD1 (6 bases). Germline V gives CDR1 GTSNPN, CDR2 SVGIG (reference sequence). There are 14 residues in the CDR3. Trimming pared 5 bases from V and 6 bases from J, leaving 19 bases between. CDR3 sequence reads: CAWENNRVEAEAFF. In DNA, the CDR3 is TGTGCCTGGGAGAATAACAGGGTTGAAGCTGAAGCTTTCTTT.

The V and J genes are TRBV27 and TRBJ1-2, with 8 bases aligning to TRBD1. Germline V gives CDR1 MNHEY, CDR2 SMNVEV (reference sequence). V shed 5 bases, J shed 3 bases, and the junction held 5 bases outside the gene matches. The CDR3 is made up of 14 amino acids. CDR3: CASSPRQGHYGYTF. The CDR3 DNA follows: TGTGCCAGCAGTCCACGACAGGGGCACTATGGCTACACCTTC.

This clone was detected only a few times. The chain uses TRBV6-1 and TRBJ2-3; D possibly matches TRBD1 or TRBD2 (5 bases each). The V and J ends lost 3 bases and 11 bases respectively, with 15 bases between them. Germline CDR1 and CDR2: MNHNS and SASEGT. The CDR3 spans 13 residues. The CDR3 bases are TGTGCCAGCAGTGAGGTTTGGGGACGGAGGCAGTATTTT. Translation gives CASSEVWGRRQYF.